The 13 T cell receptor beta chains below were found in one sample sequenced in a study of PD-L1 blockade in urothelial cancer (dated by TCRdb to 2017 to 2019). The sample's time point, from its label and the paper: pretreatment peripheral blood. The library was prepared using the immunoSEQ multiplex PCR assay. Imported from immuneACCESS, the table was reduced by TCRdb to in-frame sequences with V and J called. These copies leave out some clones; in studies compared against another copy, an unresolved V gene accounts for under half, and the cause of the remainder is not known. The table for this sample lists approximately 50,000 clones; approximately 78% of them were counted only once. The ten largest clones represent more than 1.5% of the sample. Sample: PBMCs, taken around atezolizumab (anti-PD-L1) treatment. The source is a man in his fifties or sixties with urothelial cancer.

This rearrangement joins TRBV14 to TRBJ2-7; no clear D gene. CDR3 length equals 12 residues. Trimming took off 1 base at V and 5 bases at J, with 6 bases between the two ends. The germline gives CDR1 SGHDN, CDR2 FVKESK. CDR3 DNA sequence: TGTGCCAGCAGCCAAGTCCAGAACGAGCAGTACTTC. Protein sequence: CASSQVQNEQYF.

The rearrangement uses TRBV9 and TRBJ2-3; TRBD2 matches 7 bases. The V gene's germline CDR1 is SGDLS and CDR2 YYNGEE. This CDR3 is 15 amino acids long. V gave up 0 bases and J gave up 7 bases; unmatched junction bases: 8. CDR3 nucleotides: TGTGCCAGCAGCGTAGGGCGGGAGTTAGTACATACGCAGTATTTT. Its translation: CASSVGRELVHTQYF.

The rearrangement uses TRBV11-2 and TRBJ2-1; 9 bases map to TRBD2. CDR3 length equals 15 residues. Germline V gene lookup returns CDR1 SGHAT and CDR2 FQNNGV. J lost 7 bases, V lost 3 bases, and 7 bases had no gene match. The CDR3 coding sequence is TGTGCCAGCAGCTTCCCCGGCGGGGGGGATAATGAGCAGTTCTTC. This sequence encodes CASSFPGGGDNEQFF. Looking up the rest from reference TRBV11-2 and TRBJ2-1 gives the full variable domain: EAGVAQSPRYKIIEKRQSVAFWCNPISGHATLYWYQQILGQGPKLLIQFQNNGVVDDSQLPKDRFSAERLKGVDSTLKIQPAKLEDSAVYLCASSFPGGGDNEQFFGPGTRLTVL.

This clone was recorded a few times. CDR3: CASSQGQGGLFYEQYF. The DNA of the CDR3 is TGCGCCAGCAGCCAGGGACAGGGGGGTCTTTTTTACGAGCAGTACTTC. This chain links TRBV4-1 with TRBJ2-7; 11 positions match TRBD1. J lost 4 bases, V lost 3 bases, and 8 bases had no gene match. CDR1 is MGHRA and CDR2 is YSYEKL in the germline V gene. The CDR3 sequence is 16 residues long.

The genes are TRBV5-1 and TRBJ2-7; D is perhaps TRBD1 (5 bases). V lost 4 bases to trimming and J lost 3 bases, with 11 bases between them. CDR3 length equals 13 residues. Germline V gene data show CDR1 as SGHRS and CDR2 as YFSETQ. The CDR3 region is CASSPGMYYEQYF. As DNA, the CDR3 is TGCGCCAGCAGCCCAGGGATGTACTACGAGCAGTACTTC.

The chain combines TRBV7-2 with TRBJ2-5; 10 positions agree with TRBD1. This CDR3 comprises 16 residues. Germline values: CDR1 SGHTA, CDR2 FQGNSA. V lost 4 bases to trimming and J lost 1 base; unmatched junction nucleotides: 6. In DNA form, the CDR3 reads TGTGCCAGCAGCTCCGGACAGGGGGGATCCCAAGAGACCCAGTACTTC. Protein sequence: CASSSGQGGSQETQYF.

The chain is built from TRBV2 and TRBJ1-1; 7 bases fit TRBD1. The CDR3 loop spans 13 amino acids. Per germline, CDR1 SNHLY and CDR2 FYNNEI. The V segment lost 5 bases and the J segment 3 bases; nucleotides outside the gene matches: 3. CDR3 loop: CASSLQGYTEAFF. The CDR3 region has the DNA TGTGCCAGCAGTTTACAGGGGTACACTGAAGCTTTCTTT.

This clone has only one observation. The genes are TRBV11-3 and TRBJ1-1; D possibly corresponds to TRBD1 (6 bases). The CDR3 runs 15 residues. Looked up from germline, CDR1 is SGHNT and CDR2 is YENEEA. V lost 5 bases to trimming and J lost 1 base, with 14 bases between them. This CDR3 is CASSPSPTGNTEAFF. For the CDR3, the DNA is TGTGCCAGCAGCCCATCCCCGACAGGGAACACTGAAGCTTTCTTT. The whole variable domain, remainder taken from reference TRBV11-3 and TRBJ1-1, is EAGVVQSPRYKIIEKKQPVAFWCNPISGHNTLYWYLQNLGQGPELLIRYENEEAVDDSQLPKDRFSAERLKGVDSTLKIQPAELGDSAVYLCASSPSPTGNTEAFFGQGTRLTVV.

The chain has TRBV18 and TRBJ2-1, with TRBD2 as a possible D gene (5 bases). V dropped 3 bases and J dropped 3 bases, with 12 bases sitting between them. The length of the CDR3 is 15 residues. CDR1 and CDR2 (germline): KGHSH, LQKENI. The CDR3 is CASSPVASLYNEQFF. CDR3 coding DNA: TGTGCCAGCTCACCCGTAGCGAGTCTCTACAATGAGCAGTTCTTC.

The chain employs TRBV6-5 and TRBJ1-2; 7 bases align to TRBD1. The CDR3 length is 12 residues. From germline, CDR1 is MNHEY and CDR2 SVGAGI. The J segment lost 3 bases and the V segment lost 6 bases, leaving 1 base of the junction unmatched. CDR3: CASRDRDYGYTF. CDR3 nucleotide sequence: TGTGCCAGCAGAGACAGGGACTATGGCTACACCTTC.

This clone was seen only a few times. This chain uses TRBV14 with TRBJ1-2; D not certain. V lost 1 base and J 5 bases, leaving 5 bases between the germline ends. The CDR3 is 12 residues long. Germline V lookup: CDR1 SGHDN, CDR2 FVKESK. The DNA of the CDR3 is TGTGCCAGCAGCCAAGTCCCTTATGGCTACACCTTC. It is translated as CASSQVPYGYTF. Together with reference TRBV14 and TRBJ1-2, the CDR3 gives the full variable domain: EAGVTQFPSHSVIEKGQTVTLRCDPISGHDNLYWYRRVMGKEIKFLLHFVKESKQDESGMPNNRFLAERTGGTYSTLKVQPAELEDSGVYFCASSQVPYGYTFGSGTRLTVV.

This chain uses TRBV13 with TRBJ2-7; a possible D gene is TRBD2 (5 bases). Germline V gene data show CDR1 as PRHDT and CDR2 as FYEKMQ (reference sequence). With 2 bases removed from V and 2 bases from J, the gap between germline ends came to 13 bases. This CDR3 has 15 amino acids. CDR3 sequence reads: CASSLTAGLPYEQYF. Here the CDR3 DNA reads TGTGCCAGCAGCTTAACGGCCGGACTGCCCTACGAGCAGTACTTC.

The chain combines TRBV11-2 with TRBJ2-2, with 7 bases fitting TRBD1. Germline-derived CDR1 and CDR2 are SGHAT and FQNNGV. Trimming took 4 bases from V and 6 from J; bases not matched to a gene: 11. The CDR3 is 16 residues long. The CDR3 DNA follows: TGTGCCAGCAGCTCCTTGAAGGGGGCGATGGCCGGGGAGCTGTTTTTT. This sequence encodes CASSSLKGAMAGELFF.